This entry lists 19 T cell receptor beta chains sequenced from one sample in a study of Graves' ophthalmopathy and Graves' hyperthyroidism (dated by TCRdb to the late 2010s). Reads for this sample came from an Illumina HiSeq 2000. For repertoire sequencing, TCR beta CDR3 regions were amplified from RNA transcripts. The first round of RT-PCR was done with HTBI primers and the Qiagen OneStep RT-PCR kit, and was followed by a second round of multiplex PCR, then size selection and purification. TCRdb reprocessed the public reads (quality trimming at Q25 with fastp, clone calling with MiXCR) and kept in-frame beta chains. Records with the same CDR3 protein are collapsed into one entry carrying the most frequent genes and DNA. The sample table shows about 640,000 distinct CDR3 sequences, and roughly 39% are seen once. The ten top clones hold 3% to 4% of the sample. Sequenced: peripheral blood. Receptors originate from an adult man with Graves' ophthalmopathy.

J is TRBJ2-7 and V is TRBV11-2; tentatively, D is TRBD1 (5 bases). Germline CDR1 reads SGHAT; CDR2 reads FQNNGV. The CDR3 runs 15 residues. V was pared by 6 bases and J by 7 bases, with 22 bases between. CDR3 bases: TGTGCCAGCAGTCCCCCCCTGGCAGGGATGGGTGAGCAGTACTTC. As protein: CASSPPLAGMGEQYF.

J is TRBJ1-4 and V is TRBV4-2; D might be TRBD1 (6 bases). CDR1 is LGHNA, CDR2 YNFKEQ, per germline. Deletions cut 0 bases from V and 7 bases from J, with 12 bases between. The CDR3 length is 15 residues. The CDR3 loop is CASSQEGGGSEKLFF. DNA of the CDR3: TGTGCCAGCAGCCAAGAAGGGGGAGGGAGTGAAAAACTGTTTTTT.

The chain is built from TRBV24-1 and TRBJ1-3; 9 nucleotides agree with TRBD1. This CDR3 comprises 15 residues. The germline CDR1 and CDR2 sequences are KGHDR and SFDVKD. V dropped 5 bases and J dropped 8; count of bases not matched to a gene: 9. Written as DNA, the CDR3 is TGTGCCACCAGTGGGGGACAGGGCTATGGCTACACCATATATTTT. It is translated as CATSGGQGYGYTIYF.

The V call is TRBV10-3, the J call TRBJ1-1; 8 nucleotides line up with TRBD1. CDR3 length: 14 residues. Germline CDR1 is ENHRY and CDR2 is SYGVKD. V was pared by 6 bases and J by 1 base, with 4 bases of the junction left unmatched. The CDR3 protein is CAIRGTGWNTEAFF. The CDR3 region has the DNA TGTGCCATCAGGGGGACAGGTTGGAACACTGAAGCTTTCTTT.

The J gene is TRBJ2-7, the V gene TRBV5-4, with D perhaps matching TRBD2 (7 bases). This CDR3 has 14 amino acids. Per the germline V gene, CDR1 is SGHNT and CDR2 is YYREEE (reference sequence). V lost 2 bases to trimming and J lost 6 bases, with 15 bases between them. The CDR3 DNA is TGTGCCAGCAGCTTACAGGGCGGGAGACCCGAGCAGTACTTC. Protein product: CASSLQGGRPEQYF.

This clonotype was recorded many times. The chain is built from TRBV15 and TRBJ2-7; D uncertain. The CDR3 totals 13 residues. The germline gives CDR1 LNHNV, CDR2 YYDKDF (reference sequence). V lost 0 bases to trimming and J lost 7 bases, with 10 bases between them. CDR3: CATSRDLEGEQYF. CDR3 nucleotide sequence: TGTGCCACCAGCAGAGATTTGGAAGGAGAGCAGTACTTC.

The chain joins TRBV7-8 to TRBJ2-6; maybe TRBD1 (6 bases). The germline gives CDR1 SGHVS, CDR2 FQNEAQ. With 5 bases removed from V and 3 bases from J, the gap between germline ends came to 20 bases. The CDR3 covers 18 residues. The CDR3 coding sequence is TGTGCCAGCAGCCAAGGGGGTAGTGGTCCCTATGGGGCCAACGTCCTGACTTTC. This sequence encodes CASSQGGSGPYGANVLTF.

The sample holds many counts of this clonotype. The gene calls are TRBV5-5 and TRBJ1-5, with TRBD1 matching 7 bases. V shed 0 bases, J shed 5 bases, and the junction held 5 bases outside the gene matches. CDR3 size: 15 residues. The germline gives CDR1 SGHKS, CDR2 YYEKEE (reference sequence). The CDR3 nucleotides read TGTGCCAGCAGCTTGGGACAGGGTCGCGATCAGCCCCAGCATTTT. This gives the protein CASSLGQGRDQPQHF.

This chain uses TRBV25-1 with TRBJ2-5; D is possibly TRBD1 (5 bases). The length of the CDR3 is 15 residues. Germline CDR1 and CDR2: MGHDK and SYGVNS. The V gene lost 8 bases and the J gene lost 4 bases, with 20 bases spanning the gap. This CDR3 reads CASSPRPGLTETQYF. For the CDR3, the DNA is TGTGCCAGCTCACCACGACCAGGGCTTACAGAGACCCAGTACTTC.

This clonotype was counted between two and nine times. The chain uses TRBV5-8 and TRBJ2-7; a possible D gene is TRBD2 (6 bases). Germline values: CDR1 SGHTS, CDR2 YDEGEE. With 4 bases removed from V and 3 bases from J, the gap between germline ends came to 14 bases. The CDR3 length is 14 residues. The CDR3 is CASSRRVLGYEQYF. As DNA, the CDR3 is TGTGCCAGCAGCCGGAGGGTTCTGGGCTACGAGCAGTACTTC.

The V and J genes are TRBV11-2 and TRBJ1-2; D not certain. Per the germline V gene, CDR1 is SGHAT and CDR2 is FQNNGV. V was trimmed by 6 bases and J by 3 bases, leaving 8 bases between them. CDR3 length: 12 amino acids. Written as DNA, the CDR3 is TGTGCCAGCAGTCCTCGTTACTATGGCTACACCTTC. The encoded protein is CASSPRYYGYTF.

The genes are TRBV7-2 and TRBJ1-3, with D perhaps TRBD1 (5 bases). The CDR3 covers 15 residues. The germline V gene has CDR1 SGHTA and CDR2 FQGNSA. V lost 5 bases and J 2 bases, leaving 13 bases between the germline ends. Here the CDR3 DNA reads TGTGCCAGCAGCCCAGGGATAGGAACTGGAAACACCATATATTTT. It translates to CASSPGIGTGNTIYF.

This clonotype was counted ten times or more. The chain's CDR3 is CASSLDRVWEDEKLFF. The DNA of the CDR3 is TGTGCCAGCAGCTTGGACAGGGTTTGGGAGGATGAAAAACTGTTTTTT. V usage is TRBV7-8 and J usage is TRBJ1-4; 8 nucleotides align to TRBD1. From germline, CDR1 is SGHVS and CDR2 FQNEAQ. The CDR3 contains 16 residues. With 3 bases clipped from V and 6 bases from J, the junction kept 9 bases outside the gene matches.

In this sample, this clonotype turned up many times. J is TRBJ2-2 and V is TRBV11-1; weak D call: TRBD1 (6 bases). Trimming stripped 4 bases from V and 1 base from J, with 7 bases between. CDR1 is SGHAT and CDR2 is FQDESV in the germline V gene (reference sequence). The CDR3 is 14 residues long. The CDR3 loop reads CASSSTGNTGELFF. CDR3 in DNA: TGTGCCAGCAGCTCGACAGGGAACACCGGGGAGCTGTTTTTT.

This clonotype was counted ten times or more. The chain joins TRBV7-8 to TRBJ1-4; D not resolved. Germline values: CDR1 SGHVS, CDR2 FQNEAQ. The CDR3 has 16 amino acids. Trimming took off 5 bases at V and 7 bases at J, with 20 bases between the two ends. CDR3 coding DNA: TGTGCCAGCAGCCTACGGACCCTACGGGGTAGTGAAAAACTGTTTTTT. This sequence encodes CASSLRTLRGSEKLFF.

For this clonotype: This likely comes from a read error, as the CDR3 has no conserved phenylalanine or tryptophan at its end. The rearrangement links TRBV20-1 to TRBJ2-7; the match to TRBD2 covers 12 bases. Trimming at V came to 3 bases and at J to 2 bases, leaving 2 bases not matched to a gene. Germline V gene lookup returns CDR1 DFQATT and CDR2 SNEGSKA (reference sequence). This CDR3 has 14 amino acids. The CDR3 region is CSASLAGGPYEQYL. The CDR3, as DNA: TGCAGTGCTAGTCTAGCGGGGGGGCCCTACGAGCAGTACCTC.

This rearrangement joins TRBV3-1 to TRBJ2-2; 12 bases align to TRBD2. J gave up 4 bases and V 5 bases, and 5 bases lay outside the gene matches. The CDR3 is 16 residues long. The germline gives CDR1 LGHDT, CDR2 YNNKEL (reference sequence). DNA for the CDR3: TGTGCCAGCAGCTCTAGGACTAGCGGGGTCACCGGGGAGCTGTTTTTT. It translates to CASSSRTSGVTGELFF.

This clonotype was recorded many times. The V and J genes are TRBV7-2 and TRBJ1-1; D gene uncertain. There are 12 residues in the CDR3. V was shortened by 2 bases and J by 5 bases, with 6 bases between the two germline ends. Germline CDR1 reads SGHTA; CDR2 reads FQGNSA. CDR3 protein: CASSLFRTEAFF. CDR3 DNA sequence: TGTGCCAGCAGCTTATTTCGGACTGAAGCTTTCTTT.

This clonotype was counted ten times or more. The gene calls are TRBV10-3 and TRBJ1-5, with D maybe TRBD1 (5 bases). The CDR3 spans 14 residues. The V end lost 5 bases, the J end lost 2 bases, and 10 bases lay between the germline ends. The germline CDR1 and CDR2 sequences are ENHRY and SYGVKD. CDR3 region: CAISSDSRNQPQHF. The CDR3 DNA reads as TGTGCCATCAGTTCCGACAGCCGCAATCAGCCCCAGCATTTT.